This record looks at one TCR beta chain sequence and its context. The table came from immunoSEQ multiplex PCR; TCRdb's copy has only in-frame clones and leaves some out. The sample records fewer than 200,000 clones, around nine tenths being singletons. The sample originates from a study of blood T cell repertoires in COVID-19. Study-level information: Some COVID-19 samples were acute and others convalescent; all came from the United States, Italy and Spain. The cDNA or gDNA used as material had been derived from T cells, B-cell-depleted T cells, or PBMCs.

This CDR3 spans 13 amino acids. CDR1 and CDR2 (germline): WNHNN, SYGVQD (reference sequence). V was pared by 8 bases and J by 2 bases, with 13 bases between. The chain employs TRBV10-1 and TRBJ2-7, with D perhaps matching TRBD1 (6 bases). The sequencing input was peripheral blood. The sequence came from a woman between 65 and 79 years old with COVID-19, enrolled during active disease. The CDR3 nucleotides are TGCGCCAGCGAAGGACAGTGGGCCTACGAGCAGTACTTC. Amino acid sequence: CASEGQWAYEQYF.